Presented here are 12 T cell receptor beta chains from one specimen sequenced in a study of CD8 T cells in ankylosing spondylitis. MiXCR, applied by TCRdb to the 5' RACE reads, yields one record per CDR3 protein. In the table there are hundreds of thousands of distinct CDR3 sequences, over 30% of which are singletons. The source material was blood, either unsorted or a sorted T cell fraction (not recorded which). The receptors were gathered from a male donor with ankylosing spondylitis or in good health (not recorded which).

A few counts support this clonotype. The genes are TRBV4-2 and TRBJ1-1, with 9 bases matching TRBD1. Losses at the gene ends were 4 bases for V and 5 bases for J; bases not matched to a gene: 14. This CDR3 has 17 residues. The germline V gene encodes CDR1 LGHNA and CDR2 YNFKEQ. CDR3 coding DNA: TGTGCCAGCAGCCTAACTGCACGGACAGGGGTAGCGACTGAAGCTTTCTTT. It is translated as CASSLTARTGVATEAFF.

In its sample, this clonotype was seen a few times. The chain employs TRBV5-1 and TRBJ2-7; either TRBD1 or TRBD2 may fit D (5 bases each). Deletions cut 2 bases from V and 0 bases from J, with 9 bases between. The CDR3 has 14 amino acids. Germline V CDR1 and CDR2: SGHRS, YFSETQ. CDR3 loop: CASSFGTASYEQYF. DNA of the CDR3: TGCGCCAGCAGCTTCGGGACCGCCTCCTACGAGCAGTACTTC. The whole variable domain, remainder taken from reference TRBV5-1 and TRBJ2-7, is KAGVTQTPRYLIKTRGQQVTLSCSPISGHRSVSWYQQTPGQGLQFLFEYFSETQRNKGNFPGRFSGRQFSNSRSEMNVSTLELGDSALYLCASSFGTASYEQYFGPGTRLTVT.

The V gene is TRBV5-5, the J gene TRBJ2-7, with D possibly being TRBD1 (6 bases). CDR3 length: 14 amino acids. The germline V gene encodes CDR1 SGHKS and CDR2 YYEKEE (reference sequence). V was pared by 2 bases and J by 2 bases, with 11 bases between. The CDR3 nucleotides read TGTGCCAGCAGCTTATACAGGGATACCTACGAGCAGTACTTC. Translating it yields CASSLYRDTYEQYF.

This clonotype showed up many times. The chain has TRBV20-1 and TRBJ2-7; possible D gene TRBD2, 7 bases. Trimming pared 3 bases from V and 4 bases from J, leaving 10 bases between. Germline V lookup: CDR1 DFQATT, CDR2 SNEGSKA (reference sequence). There are 12 residues in the CDR3. The CDR3 DNA is TGCAGTGCTAGCAGGGGAGGGTACGAGCAGTACTTC. Translating gives CSASRGGYEQYF.

This clonotype appeared a single time. This chain connects TRBV27 to TRBJ2-5; TRBD2 might be the D (5 bases). Trimming took off 5 bases at V and 5 bases at J, with 24 bases between the two ends. This CDR3 is 17 amino acids long. Germline loops: CDR1 MNHEY, CDR2 SMNVEV (reference sequence). CDR3 coding DNA: TGTGCCAGCAGTCTCGAAGGTCGCGCTAGAGGGTGGGAGACCCAGTACTTC. It specifies CASSLEGRARGWETQYF.

CDR3 residues: CASSFTSGGGDTQYF. The CDR3 region has the DNA TGTGCCAGCAGTTTTACTAGCGGGGGTGGAGATACGCAGTATTTT. The J gene is TRBJ2-3, the V gene TRBV12-3 or TRBV12-4; TRBD2 aligns across 11 bases. This CDR3 contains 15 residues. The V gene end was trimmed by 3 bases and the J gene end by 5 bases; junction bases not matched to a gene: 4.

The sample holds a few counts of this clonotype. This chain uses TRBV10-3 with TRBJ2-3; D gene unclear. CDR1 is ENHRY, CDR2 SYGVKD, per germline. V lost 0 bases, J lost 3 bases, and 4 bases lay in between. This CDR3 region has 13 residues. The CDR3 DNA sequence: TGTGCCATCAGTGAGTCTGGGACAGATACGCAGTATTTT. It yields the protein CAISESGTDTQYF.

V usage is TRBV24-1 and J usage is TRBJ2-2; TRBD1 aligns across 7 bases. Germline trimming cut 5 bases from V and 4 bases from J; bases unmatched to any gene: 3. The CDR3 covers 14 residues. CDR1 and CDR2 from the germline V gene are KGHDR and SFDVKD. CDR3: CATSGTGVTGELFF. DNA of the CDR3: TGTGCCACCAGTGGTACAGGGGTCACCGGGGAGCTGTTTTTT.

This clonotype turned up a few times. The rearrangement joins TRBV6-1 to TRBJ1-2, with TRBD1 identical over 7 bases. Germline V gene lookup returns CDR1 MNHNS and CDR2 SASEGT. The CDR3 runs 13 residues. With 5 bases clipped from V and 8 bases from J, the junction kept 8 bases outside the gene matches. The CDR3 bases are TGTGCCAGCAGTCCGGACAGGATGAGAGGCTACACCTTC. This gives the protein CASSPDRMRGYTF.

The V call is TRBV4-1, the J call TRBJ2-1; D may be TRBD1 (6 bases). V was pared by 3 bases and J by 7 bases, with 10 bases between. Per germline, CDR1 MGHRA and CDR2 YSYEKL. CDR3 length equals 13 residues. This chain's CDR3 is CASSHGQRNEQFF. CDR3 DNA: TGCGCCAGCAGCCACGGACAGCGAAATGAGCAGTTCTTC.

This clonotype was seen a handful of times. V is TRBV20-1 and J is TRBJ2-1; D is perhaps TRBD1 or TRBD2 (6 bases each). This CDR3 has 14 residues. CDR1 is DFQATT and CDR2 is SNEGSKA in the germline V gene (reference sequence). Trimming removed 2 bases from V and 2 bases from J, with 10 bases in between. The CDR3 loop is CSARWGATYNEQFF. CDR3 bases: TGCAGTGCTAGATGGGGGGCAACCTACAATGAGCAGTTCTTC.

The table lists this clonotype with a few counts. The chain combines TRBV15 with TRBJ2-5; D gene unclear. Germline CDR1 and CDR2: LNHNV and YYDKDF (reference sequence). The V end lost 0 bases, the J end lost 3 bases, and 11 bases lay between the germline ends. The CDR3 extends over 15 amino acids. This CDR3 reads CATSRETYREETQYF. Written as DNA, the CDR3 is TGTGCCACCAGCAGAGAAACGTACAGAGAAGAGACCCAGTACTTC.